This is a list of T cell receptor beta chains from one sample in a study of blood T cell repertoires in COVID-19. Using immunoSEQ multiplex PCR, the repertoire was profiled, and TCRdb retains in-frame clones only, with some absent. The sample lists tens of thousands of clones; roughly 79% were seen once. Sample: peripheral blood. Receptors were obtained from a human donor in a cohort sampled during active COVID-19. Both conserved end residues are part of each CDR3. D genes are given only for firm matches. Not every row has a clone size; where given, it reads once, few, many or a size class.

v_call	j_call	clone_size	d_call	cdr3_aa	cdr3_nt
TRBV4-1	TRBJ1-4	NA	TRBD1	CASSQAGTGVGEKLFF	TGCGCCAGCAGCCAAGCGGGTACAGGGGTCGGTGAAAAACTGTTTTTT
TRBV28	TRBJ1-1	NA	TRBD1	CASSFLTGGVTEAFF	TGTGCCAGCAGTTTCCTGACAGGGGGCGTCACTGAAGCTTTCTTT
TRBV2	TRBJ1-6	NA	NA	CATSVGPRGSPLHF	TGTGCCACCAGCGTGGGGCCCAGGGGTTCACCCCTCCACTTT
TRBV7-6	TRBJ1-6	NA	NA	CASSLDSINSPLHF	TGTGCCAGCAGCTTAGACAGTATAAACTCACCCCTCCACTTT
TRBV18	TRBJ2-5	NA	NA	CASSTEPRGSLWTQYF	TGTGCCAGCTCGACAGAACCCAGGGGCTCGTTATGGACCCAGTACTTC
TRBV19	TRBJ1-1	NA	NA	CASIRGTYTEAFF	TGTGCCAGTATCAGGGGAACCTACACTGAAGCTTTCTTT
TRBV3-1/TRBV3-2	TRBJ2-7	NA	TRBD1	CASSPSQGQGPSYEQYF	TGTGCCAGCAGCCCCAGCCAGGGACAGGGGCCTTCCTACGAGCAGTACTTC
TRBV27	TRBJ2-3	NA	TRBD1	CASSSGQGASVGTQYF	TGTGCCAGCAGTTCCGGACAGGGGGCGTCTGTCGGTACGCAGTATTTT
TRBV4-2	TRBJ2-7	NA	TRBD1	CASSPPGQGSYEQYF	TGTGCCAGCAGCCCGCCGGGACAGGGCTCCTACGAGCAGTACTTC
TRBV5-6	TRBJ2-3	NA	NA	CASSLWWESTDTQYF	TGTGCCAGCAGCTTGTGGTGGGAGAGCACAGATACGCAGTATTTT
TRBV6-5	TRBJ1-2	once	TRBD1	CASSYIGTGNYGYTF	TGTGCCAGCAGTTACATAGGGACAGGGAACTATGGCTACACCTTC
TRBV10-3	TRBJ2-2	NA	TRBD2	CAISEFSGSNTGELFF	TGTGCCATCAGTGAGTTTAGCGGGAGTAACACCGGGGAGCTGTTTTTT
TRBV6-6	TRBJ1-4	many	TRBD1	CASSRQGSRATNEKLFF	TGTGCCAGCAGTCGACAGGGGAGTAGGGCAACTAATGAAAAACTGTTTTTT
TRBV7-6	TRBJ2-2	once	TRBD2	CASSFSSGGYTGELFF	TGTGCCAGCAGCTTTTCAAGCGGGGGGTATACCGGGGAGCTGTTTTTT
TRBV19	TRBJ2-6	NA	NA	CASRPPRGGTGANVLTF	TGTGCCAGTAGGCCACCCAGGGGTGGGACTGGGGCCAACGTCCTGACTTTC
TRBV23-1	TRBJ1-1	NA	TRBD1	CARRRTGRYTEAFF	TGCGCCAGACGAAGGACAGGGAGGTACACTGAAGCTTTCTTT
TRBV12-3/TRBV12-4	TRBJ1-1	NA	NA	CASINPGTEAFF	TGTGCCAGCATTAATCCAGGGACTGAAGCTTTCTTT
TRBV20-1	TRBJ2-3	NA	TRBD2	CSASRTSGSDTQYF	TGCAGTGCTAGTAGGACTAGCGGGAGCGATACGCAGTATTTT
TRBV2	TRBJ2-1	NA	TRBD2	CASLGVAGGPHNEQFF	TGTGCCAGTCTCGGGGTAGCGGGAGGTCCCCACAATGAGCAGTTCTTC
TRBV30	TRBJ1-2	few	TRBD1	CAWLQTGSNYGYTF	TGTGCCTGGCTTCAGACAGGGAGTAACTATGGCTACACCTTC
TRBV3-1/TRBV3-2	TRBJ1-3	NA	NA	CASSQDMGALGNTIYF	TGTGCCAGCAGCCAAGATATGGGGGCGCTTGGAAACACCATATATTTT
TRBV7-9	TRBJ1-5	few	NA	CASSLTDGSNQPQHF	TGTGCCAGCAGCTTAACAGATGGGAGCAATCAGCCCCAGCATTTT
TRBV19	TRBJ1-1	NA	NA	CASSTRGSALNTEAFF	TGTGCCAGTAGTACCAGGGGTTCCGCCCTGAACACTGAAGCTTTCTTT
TRBV5-1	TRBJ1-3	NA	NA	CASSQRGSGVYSGNTIYF	TGCGCCAGCAGCCAAAGGGGTTCAGGGGTCTACTCTGGAAACACCATATATTTT
TRBV4-1	TRBJ2-1	NA	TRBD2	CASSQRRLAGRNEQFF	TGCGCCAGCAGCCAACGCCGGCTAGCGGGAAGGAATGAGCAGTTCTTC
TRBV15	TRBJ2-5	NA	TRBD1	CATSRAGQGQETQYF	TGTGCCACCAGCAGAGCCGGACAGGGTCAAGAGACCCAGTACTTC
TRBV7-9	TRBJ2-3	NA	NA	CASSSRPRGRGRRTDTQYF	TGTGCCAGCAGCTCCAGGCCTCGGGGGCGGGGGAGAAGAACAGATACGCAGTATTTT
TRBV12-3/TRBV12-4	TRBJ2-1	NA	TRBD2	CASSLVAGGGQFF	TGTGCCAGCAGTTTAGTAGCGGGGGGTGGGCAGTTCTTC
TRBV5-1	TRBJ2-1	NA	TRBD1	CASSLGTGIDEQFF	TGCGCCAGCAGCTTGGGGACAGGGATCGATGAGCAGTTCTTC
TRBV29-1	TRBJ2-1	NA	NA	CSVEKLGSSYNEQFF	TGCAGCGTTGAAAAATTAGGGAGCTCCTACAATGAGCAGTTCTTC
TRBV19	TRBJ2-2	NA	TRBD1	CASSPIWTGGNTGELFF	TGTGCCAGTAGTCCAATTTGGACAGGGGGCAACACCGGGGAGCTGTTTTTT
TRBV15	TRBJ2-3	NA	NA	CATSRAGDTQYF	TGTGCCACCAGCAGAGCGGGAGATACGCAGTATTTT
TRBV19	TRBJ1-1	NA	NA	CATSRVMNTEAFF	TGTGCCACTTCCCGGGTGATGAACACTGAAGCTTTCTTT
TRBV5-5	TRBJ1-1	few	NA	CASKPTGPRTEAFF	TGTGCCAGCAAGCCGACAGGTCCGAGGACTGAAGCTTTCTTT
TRBV18	TRBJ1-5	few	NA	CASSTAPEGNQPQHF	TGTGCCAGCTCAACTGCCCCGGAGGGCAATCAGCCCCAGCATTTT
TRBV12-5	TRBJ2-2	NA	NA	CASGLGAGPTGELFF	TGTGCTAGTGGTTTGGGAGCGGGTCCTACCGGGGAGCTGTTTTTT
TRBV13	TRBJ1-5	NA	NA	CASSFATGLGSNQPQHF	TGTGCCAGCAGCTTTGCCACAGGGCTTGGGAGCAATCAGCCCCAGCATTTT
TRBV5-4	TRBJ2-1	NA	TRBD2	CASSLPTRAGDNEQFF	TGTGCCAGCAGCCTACCGACTCGAGCGGGGGACAATGAGCAGTTCTTC
TRBV5-4	TRBJ1-6	NA	TRBD1	CASSLQGAWNSPLHF	TGTGCCAGCAGCTTACAGGGGGCATGGAATTCACCCCTCCACTTT
TRBV15	TRBJ1-2	few	NA	CATSRERPSIPGYGYTF	TGTGCCACCAGCAGAGAGAGACCCTCTATCCCAGGGTATGGCTACACCTTC
TRBV30	TRBJ2-7	NA	TRBD1	CAWSARDRAAYEQYF	TGTGCCTGGAGTGCCAGGGACAGGGCGGCCTACGAGCAGTACTTC
TRBV7-8	TRBJ2-2	NA	NA	CASSFNRNTGELFF	TGTGCCAGCAGCTTTAACAGAAACACCGGGGAGCTGTTTTTT
TRBV28	TRBJ1-6	NA	TRBD1	CASNSPTGGVPYNSPLHF	TGTGCCAGCAACTCACCGACAGGGGGCGTACCCTATAATTCACCCCTCCACTTT